This TCR beta chain was retrieved from a study of OX40 agonist ivuxolimab in advanced cancers. Study information: Subjects had a mean age of roughly 57 years, with a range of about 23 to 85; less than 90% were male. Among those treated, three patients had partial responses, one with hepatocellular carcinoma and two with cutaneous melanoma.

Repertoires were generated with immunoSEQ multiplex PCR, while TCRdb's copy carries only in-frame clones and drops some. Of about 76,000 clones in the sample, over 75% are singletons; the top ten hold roughly 3%. Overall study findings and caveats: Both blood CD4+ and CD8+ T cells showed clonal growth by week 6 at 0.1 to 3.0 mg/kg. The study did not work out the antigen specificity of the expanded peripheral T cells.

On this clone: Antigen unknown.

Germline CDR1 reads LNHDA; CDR2 reads SQIVND (reference sequence). This CDR3 contains 16 residues. The ends were cut back, 6 bases at V and 2 bases at J, with 19 bases in the middle. The sequenced sample was CD4+ or CD8+ T cells sorted from blood, obtained in a trial of the OX40 agonist ivuxolimab. The TCR comes from an adult with an advanced solid tumor such as melanoma, head and neck, liver or kidney cancer. The chain has TRBV19 and TRBJ1-1; D is perhaps TRBD1 (5 bases). As DNA, the CDR3 is TGTGCCAGTAGAAGGGGAACTGTATTCGGAAACACTGAAGCTTTCTTT. Its translation is CASRRGTVFGNTEAFF. The entire variable domain, with the rest obtained from reference TRBV19 and TRBJ1-1, is as follows: DGGITQSPKYLFRKEGQNVTLSCEQNLNHDAMYWYRQDPGQGLRLIYYSQIVNDFQKGDIAEGYSVSREKKESFPLTVTSAQKNPTAFYLCASRRGTVFGNTEAFFGQGTRLTVV.